These T cell receptor beta chains were read from a single sample in a study of blood T cell repertoires in COVID-19. Generated by immunoSEQ multiplex PCR, the TCRdb table keeps only in-frame clones and is missing some. Found here are more than 100,000 clones, approximately 80% of them singletons; the top ten hold roughly 13%. The sequencing sample was made of peripheral blood. The source of these receptors is a human donor in a cohort sampled during active or convalescent COVID-19. The CDR3 runs from the conserved cysteine through the conserved F or W. D genes are given only for firm matches. For some rows the clone size is stated as once, few or many, or as a class when expanded; others skip it.

j_gene | v_gene | abundance | d_gene | CDR3nt | CDR3aa
TRBJ1-1 | TRBV7-2 | . | . | TGTGCCAGCAGCCAGAGACCGTCGGACAGCTCATCGCGGACTGAAGCTTTCTTT | CASSQRPSDSSSRTEAFF
TRBJ2-3 | TRBV20-1 | . | TRBD2 | TGCAGTGCTAGTAGGGCGGCCAGCGGGGGCAAAGATACGCAGTATTTT | CSASRAASGGKDTQYF
TRBJ2-1 | TRBV7-2 | . | TRBD2 | TGTGCCAGCAGCCCGCATAGCGGGGGGAACAATGAGCAGTTCTTC | CASSPHSGGNNEQFF
TRBJ1-2 | TRBV11-3 | . | . | TGTGCCAGCAGCTTCCAGATTAACTATGGCTACACCTTC | CASSFQINYGYTF
TRBJ2-3 | TRBV9 | . | TRBD2 | TGTGCCAGCAGCGAGCCTCGAGCGGGGGGCACAGATACGCAGTATTTT | CASSEPRAGGTDTQYF
TRBJ1-5 | TRBV19 | . | . | TGTGCCAGTAGTATAGGTTTAGGCAATCAGCCCCAGCATTTT | CASSIGLGNQPQHF
TRBJ2-7 | TRBV6-5 | . | . | TGTGCCAGCGCCCGGGGGACAGCCCTGTACGAGCAGTACTTC | CASARGTALYEQYF
TRBJ1-5 | TRBV4-1 | . | TRBD1 | TGCGCCAGCAGCCAAGGGACAGGGTTCTATCAGCCCCAGCATTTT | CASSQGTGFYQPQHF
TRBJ1-1 | TRBV5-1 | . | TRBD1 | TGCGCCAGCAGCTTGGGACAGGGTGATGGGACTGAAGCTTTCTTT | CASSLGQGDGTEAFF
TRBJ2-1 | TRBV7-2 | . | TRBD1 | TGTGCCAGCAGCTTAGTACGGACAGGGGCCGATGAGCAGTTCTTC | CASSLVRTGADEQFF
TRBJ1-2 | TRBV11-3 | . | . | TGTGCCATCCCCGTGCAGGGCCCGGGGGCTAACTATGGCTACACCTTC | CAIPVQGPGANYGYTF
TRBJ2-7 | TRBV3-1/TRBV3-2 | . | . | TGTGCCAGCAGCCCACTCCTACGAACGAGGGGGTCCTACGAGCAGTACTTC | CASSPLLRTRGSYEQYF
TRBJ1-6 | TRBV19 | . | . | TGTGCCAGTAGTTTCCAGGGTGGTTCACCCCTCCACTTT | CASSFQGGSPLHF
TRBJ2-2 | TRBV6-5 | . | TRBD2 | TGTGCCAGCAGTCAATATAGCGGGGGCACCGGGGAGCTGTTTTTT | CASSQYSGGTGELFF
TRBJ1-2 | TRBV25-1 | . | . | TGTGCCAGCAGTGAATACCCCAGCTATGGCTACACCTTC | CASSEYPSYGYTF
TRBJ2-7 | TRBV4-3 | . | . | TGCGCCAGCAGCCAAAACAGGGAAGGAGAGCAGTACTTC | CASSQNREGEQYF
TRBJ1-5 | TRBV7-6 | . | TRBD1 | TGTGCCAGCGCCCAAGGGGGCAGGGGAGGAGATCAGCCCCAGCATTTT | CASAQGGRGGDQPQHF
TRBJ2-7 | TRBV3-1/TRBV3-2 | . | . | TGTGCCAGCAGCCAAGATCGGCTAGGTGCGCCCTACGAGCAGTACTTC | CASSQDRLGAPYEQYF
TRBJ2-1 | TRBV29-1 | . | TRBD2 | TGCAGCGTTGATAGGTCGGGGGGTCCCTACAATGAGCAGTTCTTC | CSVDRSGGPYNEQFF
TRBJ1-2 | TRBV19 | . | . | TGTGCGGGGAGGGGAGGATTCGGCGGCTACACCTTC | CAGRGGFGGYTF
TRBJ1-3 | TRBV7-2 | . | . | TGTGCCAGCAGCCCTCGGGGGGGATCTGGAAACACCATATATTTT | CASSPRGGSGNTIYF
TRBJ2-1 | TRBV18 | . | TRBD2 | TGTGCCAGCTCACACTGGACCCCGCGGGGGACTTACATTAATGAGCAGTTCTTC | CASSHWTPRGTYINEQFF
TRBJ1-5 | TRBV28 | . | . | TGTGCCAGCAGCCTCCAAAGGGGATTAGGGCAGCCCCAGCATTTT | CASSLQRGLGQPQHF
TRBJ2-5 | TRBV4-1 | . | . | TGCGCCAGCAGCCACAATATCAGAAGCCAAGAGACCCAGTACTTC | CASSHNIRSQETQYF
TRBJ1-4 | TRBV19 | . | TRBD1 | TGTGCCAGTAGAGACAGACAGGGGGCCACTAATGAAAAACTGTTTTTT | CASRDRQGATNEKLFF
TRBJ1-4 | TRBV9 | . | . | TGTGCCAGCAGCGTAGCTTGGGGGGGGGTTGAAAAACTGTTTTTT | CASSVAWGGVEKLFF
TRBJ2-1 | TRBV7-2 | . | TRBD2 | TGTGCCAGCGGGGGACTAGCGGGGGCCGCTTTCTTC | CASGGLAGAAFF
TRBJ2-1 | TRBV6-2/TRBV6-3 | . | TRBD2 | TGTGCCAGCAGCCGATTTAGCGGGGACTACAATGAGCAGTTCTTC | CASSRFSGDYNEQFF
TRBJ2-1 | TRBV20-1 | once | . | TGCAGTGCTAGCGTTTACAATGAGCAGTTCTTC | CSASVYNEQFF
TRBJ2-6 | TRBV24-1 | . | . | TGTGCCACCAGTGACCGCTCTGGGGCCAACGTCCTGACTTTC | CATSDRSGANVLTF
TRBJ2-7 | TRBV19 | . | . | TGTGCCAGTAGTATCGGCCAGGTCTACGAGCAGTACTTC | CASSIGQVYEQYF
TRBJ1-1 | TRBV12-3/TRBV12-4 | . | . | TGTGCCAGCAGTTTTAGGGGGAACACTGAAGCTTTCTTT | CASSFRGNTEAFF
TRBJ2-1 | TRBV24-1 | . | TRBD2 | TGTGCCACCAGTGGAGGCGGGGGGCTTACCTACAATGAGCAGTTCTTC | CATSGGGGLTYNEQFF
TRBJ1-5 | TRBV7-2 | . | . | TGTGCCAGCAGCTTAACGTTAAGGGGAGGGCAGCCCCAGCATTTT | CASSLTLRGGQPQHF
TRBJ1-5 | TRBV6-1 | . | . | TGTGCCAGCAGTGAAGAGCGGCAGGGGAGGGGTCAGCCCCAGCATTTT | CASSEERQGRGQPQHF
TRBJ2-7 | TRBV11-3 | once | TRBD2 | TGTGCCAGCAGCCTGAGGGTCGGGGGGGTTTACGAGCAGTACTTC | CASSLRVGGVYEQYF
TRBJ1-1 | TRBV9 | . | . | TGTGCCAGCAGCGTCCTCCCAGGGTTGAACACTGAAGCTTTCTTT | CASSVLPGLNTEAFF
TRBJ1-4 | TRBV24-1 | . | . | TGTGCCACCAGTGAGGGGCAGGGCGAAAAACTGTTTTTT | CATSEGQGEKLFF
TRBJ2-4 | TRBV4-1 | . | TRBD1 | TGCGCCAGCAGCCAAGACCCCGGGACAGGGAGATACATTCAGTACTTC | CASSQDPGTGRYIQYF
TRBJ2-5 | TRBV5-6 | . | . | TGTGCCAGCAGCTATAAAGAGACCCAGTACTTC | CASSYKETQYF
TRBJ2-7 | TRBV5-4 | . | TRBD1 | TGTGCCAGCACCAAGGTAGGACAGGGGGACGAGCAGTACTTC | CASTKVGQGDEQYF
TRBJ1-6 | TRBV11-3 | . | TRBD1 | TGTGCCAGCAGCTTAGAAGGGACAGGGGGCGACGGTTCACCCCTCCACTTT | CASSLEGTGGDGSPLHF
TRBJ1-2 | TRBV3-1/TRBV3-2 | . | . | TGTGCCAGCAGCCAAGATAGGGGCAGGGGCTATGGCTACACCTTC | CASSQDRGRGYGYTF
TRBJ1-2 | TRBV29-1 | . | . | TGCAGCGTTGAGGATGGCGAGGTGGGCTACACCTTC | CSVEDGEVGYTF
TRBJ2-7 | TRBV7-3 | few | TRBD1 | TGTGCCAGCAGCTTGGGGACAGGGGCGGACGAGCAGTACTTC | CASSLGTGADEQYF
TRBJ1-6 | TRBV7-3 | . | TRBD1 | TGTGCCAGCAGCTTAACGGGACAGGGGGCTTCACCCCTCCACTTT | CASSLTGQGASPLHF
TRBJ1-4 | TRBV29-1 | once | TRBD1 | TGCAGCGTTGGACAGGGTATGGAAAAACTGTTTTTT | CSVGQGMEKLFF
TRBJ1-4 | TRBV5-4 | . | . | TGTGCCAGCAGCCCGCAGGGAACCAACAATGAAAAACTGTTTTTT | CASSPQGTNNEKLFF
TRBJ2-3 | TRBV11-3 | . | . | TGTGCCAGCAGCTTAAGCGGGAGCACAGATACGCAGTATTTT | CASSLSGSTDTQYF
TRBJ1-2 | TRBV7-3 | . | TRBD1 | TGTGCCAGCAGCTTAACTCGTCAGGGGGCCGGGAACTATGGCTACACCTTC | CASSLTRQGAGNYGYTF
TRBJ2-5 | TRBV27 | hyperexpanded | . | TGTGCCAGCAGTGCCCGACTAGAGATGGGGGAGACCCAGTACTTC | CASSARLEMGETQYF
TRBJ1-4 | TRBV5-1 | . | TRBD1 | TGCGCCAGCAGCCTAGGGGACAGAACAAATGAAAAACTGTTTTTT | CASSLGDRTNEKLFF
TRBJ2-3 | TRBV19 | . | TRBD1 | TGTGCCAGTACTTTGACAGGGGCAGATACGCAGTATTTT | CASTLTGADTQYF
TRBJ1-1 | TRBV7-9 | . | TRBD1 | TGTGCCAGCAGCCCCTCCGGGACAGGGATGGCTTTCTTT | CASSPSGTGMAFF
TRBJ1-2 | TRBV29-1 | . | . | TGCAGCGTTGATGCCGCCAGGCACGGCTACACCTTC | CSVDAARHGYTF
TRBJ2-3 | TRBV3-1/TRBV3-2 | . | TRBD1 | TGTGCCAGCAGCCAATTAAGGACAGGGGGTTCAGATACGCAGTATTTT | CASSQLRTGGSDTQYF
TRBJ1-2 | TRBV24-1 | . | . | TGTGCCACCAGTGACCCGGGTAGACGCGGCTACACCTTC | CATSDPGRRGYTF
TRBJ2-5 | TRBV4-1 | . | . | TGCGCCAGCAGCCGTGGGGGGCTAGCGGTCCTGGGGGAGACCCAGTACTTC | CASSRGGLAVLGETQYF